The clone carrying this TCR beta chain was counted between two and nine times. Its antigen is not identified. The source of the sample is a study of T cell repertoires in cytomegalovirus infection. Study in general: It was recently identified HLA-C-restricted and well-studied HLA-B-restricted CMV epitopes that the study used. Public TCR beta signature analysis indicated the presence of both CMV infection and matching HLA type. Study conclusions and caveats: Identification of carriers of CMV plus the relevant HLA was performed using cumulative public TCR beta family frequency. Predominance within the ex vivo response was attributable to HLA-C-restricted CMV-specific TCR beta clonotypes.

The CDR3 runs to 14 residues. V was trimmed by 0 bases and J by 3 bases, leaving 8 bases between them. Germline V gene data show CDR1 as LGHNA and CDR2 as YNFKEQ. TCRdb called the reads again in MiXCR, with one record for every CDR3 protein. The table includes about 310,000 distinct CDR3 sequences, around 25% detected once. The TCR comes from a human donor in good health (CMV status not recorded). Some clones in this sample may be carry-over from other donors' samples. The source material was cultured PBMCs, sampled from culture after CMV antigen stimulation. The V gene is TRBV4-2, the J gene TRBJ1-1; D is unresolved. The CDR3 DNA is TGTGCCAGCAGCCAAGAGTCCGGGGACACTGAAGCTTTCTTT. It encodes CASSQESGDTEAFF.